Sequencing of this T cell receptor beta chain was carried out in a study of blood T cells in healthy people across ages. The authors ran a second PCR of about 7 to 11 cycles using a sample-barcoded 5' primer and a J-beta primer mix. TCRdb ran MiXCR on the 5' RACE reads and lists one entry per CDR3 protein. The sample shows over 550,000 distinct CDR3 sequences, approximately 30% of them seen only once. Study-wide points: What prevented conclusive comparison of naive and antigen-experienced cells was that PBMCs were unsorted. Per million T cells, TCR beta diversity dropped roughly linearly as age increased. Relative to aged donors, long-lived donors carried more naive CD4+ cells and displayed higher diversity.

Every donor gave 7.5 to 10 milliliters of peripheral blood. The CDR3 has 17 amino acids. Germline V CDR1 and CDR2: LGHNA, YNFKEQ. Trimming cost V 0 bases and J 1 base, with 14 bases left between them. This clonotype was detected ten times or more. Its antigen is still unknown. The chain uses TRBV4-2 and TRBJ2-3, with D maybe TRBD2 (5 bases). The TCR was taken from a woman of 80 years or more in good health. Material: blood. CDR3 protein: CASSQEITVRGTDTQYF. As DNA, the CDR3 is TGTGCCAGCAGCCAAGAAATTACGGTGCGGGGCACAGATACGCAGTATTTT.